Given below is one T cell receptor (beta chain) in context. Its antigen remains unidentified. The entry originates in a study of cytomegalovirus exposure and HLA in healthy donors. The study's findings and limits: Relative to the roughly 690-donor mean, N-insertions were reportedly fewer in an Asian-associated ancestry cluster in a later analysis. The listing of roughly 160 TCR beta chains classed them as cytomegalovirus-associated. Reportedly, cytomegalovirus status was diagnosed with high sensitivity and specificity.

CDR1 is SGHRS, CDR2 YFSETQ, per germline. Trimming took off 3 bases at V and 8 bases at J, with 18 bases between the two ends. This CDR3 contains 15 residues. The PCR was carried out with 60 Vbeta primers and 13 Jbeta primers. Using immunoSEQ multiplex PCR, the repertoire was profiled, and TCRdb retains in-frame clones only, with some absent. The table lists around 150,000 clones, around 80% of them singletons, with 1.4% to 1.5% in the top ten. The source material was PBMCs. The source is a male donor in good health and CMV-seronegative. The V call is TRBV5-1, the J call TRBJ2-1; tentative D call: TRBD2 (6 bases). The CDR3 DNA reads as TGCGCCAGCAGCTCGGAGGGGTGGAAGTACGATGAGCAGTTCTTC. It codes for CASSSEGWKYDEQFF. Together with reference TRBV5-1 and TRBJ2-1, the CDR3 gives the full variable domain: KAGVTQTPRYLIKTRGQQVTLSCSPISGHRSVSWYQQTPGQGLQFLFEYFSETQRNKGNFPGRFSGRQFSNSRSEMNVSTLELGDSALYLCASSSEGWKYDEQFFGPGTRLTVL.